Listed below are T cell receptor beta chains from one sample, sequenced in a study of radiation and T cells in renal cell carcinoma. The method was immunoSEQ multiplex PCR; TCRdb's version includes in-frame clones alone and lacks a portion of them. The top ten hold approximately 24% of the sample, which has 130,000 or so clones, roughly 85% seen once. The starting material was blood, obtained from a patient whose treatment included radiotherapy and nephrectomy. Receptors originate from a woman in her fifties or sixties with renal cell carcinoma. Each CDR3 is given with its conserved first and last residue. The order of the fields is V gene, J gene, CDR3 protein.

v_call: TRBV5-1; j_call: TRBJ1-2; cdr3_aa: CASSSGPDRAGYGYTF
v_call: TRBV7-8; j_call: TRBJ2-2; cdr3_aa: CASSLQGAGELFF
v_call: TRBV2; j_call: TRBJ1-1; cdr3_aa: CASSLLGSNTEAFF
v_call: TRBV6-5; j_call: TRBJ2-7; cdr3_aa: CASLSGGSEQYF
v_call: TRBV9; j_call: TRBJ1-1; cdr3_aa: CASSVGLLQGGTEAFF
v_call: TRBV25-1; j_call: TRBJ2-5; cdr3_aa: CASSVVGLAGGRETQYF
v_call: TRBV9; j_call: TRBJ2-1; cdr3_aa: CASSVTGESSYNEQFF
v_call: TRBV9; j_call: TRBJ2-3; cdr3_aa: CASSVGEGDTQYF
v_call: TRBV14; j_call: TRBJ1-1; cdr3_aa: CASSQGQEAFF
v_call: TRBV6-6; j_call: TRBJ2-7; cdr3_aa: CATPYRVHEQYF
v_call: TRBV19; j_call: TRBJ1-1; cdr3_aa: CASSISSNTEAFF
v_call: TRBV7-9; j_call: TRBJ1-4; cdr3_aa: CASSPDRGHVNEKLFF
v_call: TRBV11-2; j_call: TRBJ1-2; cdr3_aa: CASSYGTGPMGYTF
v_call: TRBV20-1; j_call: TRBJ1-2; cdr3_aa: CSARVGNGYTF
v_call: TRBV29-1; j_call: TRBJ1-3; cdr3_aa: CSVVGGGGNTIYF
v_call: TRBV5-1; j_call: TRBJ2-7; cdr3_aa: CASSFQGSPYEQYF
v_call: TRBV5-1; j_call: TRBJ1-6; cdr3_aa: CASSELDRGDNSPLHF
v_call: TRBV9; j_call: TRBJ1-5; cdr3_aa: CASSVGRGDLNQPQHF
v_call: TRBV4-2; j_call: TRBJ2-2; cdr3_aa: CASSRVASTNTGELFF
v_call: TRBV5-1; j_call: TRBJ2-7; cdr3_aa: CASSQDGTSFAYEQYF
v_call: TRBV5-6; j_call: TRBJ1-1; cdr3_aa: CASSLAPSSGDTEAFF
v_call: TRBV4-1; j_call: TRBJ2-1; cdr3_aa: CASSQDTGTPRGQFF
v_call: TRBV25-1; j_call: TRBJ2-5; cdr3_aa: CASVRQETQYF
v_call: TRBV7-2; j_call: TRBJ1-2; cdr3_aa: CASSLADHPWASYGYTF
v_call: TRBV28; j_call: TRBJ2-5; cdr3_aa: CASSFLSGGGTQYF
v_call: TRBV19; j_call: TRBJ1-1; cdr3_aa: CASSISGGVNTEAFF
v_call: TRBV30; j_call: TRBJ2-3; cdr3_aa: CAWSVRGGTDTQYF
v_call: TRBV29-1; j_call: TRBJ2-5; cdr3_aa: CSVGSPRLAGSETQYF
v_call: TRBV10-3; j_call: TRBJ1-3; cdr3_aa: CAISKGQGSSGNTIYF
v_call: TRBV5-4; j_call: TRBJ1-1; cdr3_aa: CASSKVMAGTGESEAFF
v_call: TRBV14; j_call: TRBJ2-2; cdr3_aa: CASSRTYNTGELFF
v_call: TRBV29-1; j_call: TRBJ1-1; cdr3_aa: CSAEGHPNTEAFF
v_call: TRBV28; j_call: TRBJ1-2; cdr3_aa: CAAGRRANGYTF
v_call: TRBV5-1; j_call: TRBJ2-5; cdr3_aa: CASSPGTVQETQYF
v_call: TRBV6-5; j_call: TRBJ2-5; cdr3_aa: CASSYRDRMETQYF
v_call: TRBV11-2; j_call: TRBJ1-2; cdr3_aa: CASSLAGQRGYTF
v_call: TRBV7-2; j_call: TRBJ2-7; cdr3_aa: CASGSRTAGGHEQYF
v_call: TRBV6-6; j_call: TRBJ1-5; cdr3_aa: CASSYSRRSLNQPQHF
v_call: TRBV6-6; j_call: TRBJ1-3; cdr3_aa: CASSYSGGESGNTIYF
v_call: TRBV7-8; j_call: TRBJ1-2; cdr3_aa: CASSSTANYGYTF
v_call: TRBV15; j_call: TRBJ2-7; cdr3_aa: CATSGLAGAEQYF
v_call: TRBV19; j_call: TRBJ2-7; cdr3_aa: CASSNTGQAPYEQYF
v_call: TRBV2; j_call: TRBJ1-2; cdr3_aa: CASSERSVRLGYTF
v_call: TRBV7-2; j_call: TRBJ2-1; cdr3_aa: CASSLMDEQFF
v_call: TRBV5-5; j_call: TRBJ2-1; cdr3_aa: CASSPDSSPYNEQFF